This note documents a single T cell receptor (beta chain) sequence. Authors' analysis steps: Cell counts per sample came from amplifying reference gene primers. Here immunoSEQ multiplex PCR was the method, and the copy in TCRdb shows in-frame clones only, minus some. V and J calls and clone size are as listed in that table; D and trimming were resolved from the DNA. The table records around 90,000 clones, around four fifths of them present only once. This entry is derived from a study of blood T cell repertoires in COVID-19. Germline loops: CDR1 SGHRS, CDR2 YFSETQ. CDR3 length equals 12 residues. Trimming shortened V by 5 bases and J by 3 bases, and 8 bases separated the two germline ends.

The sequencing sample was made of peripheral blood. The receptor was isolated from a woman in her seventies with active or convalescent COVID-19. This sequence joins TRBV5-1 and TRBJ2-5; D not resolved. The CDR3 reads CASRRQKETQYF. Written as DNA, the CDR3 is TGCGCCAGCAGGAGACAAAAAGAGACCCAGTACTTC.